One and the same sample provided the 22 T cell receptor beta chains below, sequenced in a study of identical twins. MiXCR was run by TCRdb on the 5' RACE reads, yielding one entry per CDR3 protein. The table lists about 570,000 distinct CDR3 sequences, 9% to 10% of them singletons. This sample also belongs to another study, concerning yellow fever vaccine responses in identical twins.

Sequencing was done on a sample of PBMCs. These receptors originate from a woman younger than 35 in good health.

This clonotype has a count of ten or more. The V gene is TRBV5-1, the J gene TRBJ2-7; 9 bases align to TRBD1. Trimming cost V 1 base and J 4 bases; bases outside gene matches: 15. Germline V gene sequence: CDR1 SGHRS, CDR2 YFSETQ. This CDR3 has 18 amino acids. CDR3 bases: TGCGCCAGCAGCTTGATCTTCAGGGACAGGGTAAAGGGTTACGAGCAGTACTTC. This codes for CASSLIFRDRVKGYEQYF. The whole variable domain, filled in from reference TRBV5-1 and TRBJ2-7, reads KAGVTQTPRYLIKTRGQQVTLSCSPISGHRSVSWYQQTPGQGLQFLFEYFSETQRNKGNFPGRFSGRQFSNSRSEMNVSTLELGDSALYLCASSLIFRDRVKGYEQYFGPGTRLTVT.

This clonotype was observed a handful of times. The V call is TRBV4-3, the J call TRBJ1-2; maybe TRBD1 (5 bases). Germline V gene data show CDR1 as LGHNA and CDR2 as YSLEER. Trimming took off 0 bases at V and 4 bases at J, with 15 bases between the two ends. CDR3 size: 16 residues. CDR3 nucleotides: TGCGCCAGCAGCCAAGATCTCGGGTGGGGGATCTATGGCTACACCTTC. This encodes CASSQDLGWGIYGYTF.

In this sample, this clonotype turned up a few times. This chain uses TRBV4-1 with TRBJ2-2; D is uncertain. This CDR3 has 14 amino acids. V lost 1 base and J lost 8, with 11 bases in between. Germline CDR1 and CDR2: MGHRA and YSYEKL. In DNA, the CDR3 is TGCGCCAGCAGCCAAGCCGCTAGGTCGGGGGAGCTGTTTTTT. Its translation is CASSQAARSGELFF.

Many counts were recorded for this clonotype. This rearrangement joins TRBV25-1 to TRBJ2-7; 9 bases agree with TRBD1. The CDR3 is 14 residues long. V was clipped by 3 bases and J by 2 bases; unmatched bases: 2. From germline, CDR1 is MGHDK and CDR2 SYGVNS. CDR3 coding DNA: TGTGCCAGCAGTGAGGACAGGGGTCCCTACGAGCAGTACTTC. Its protein product is CASSEDRGPYEQYF.

This clonotype was recorded many times. V and J are TRBV7-2 and TRBJ2-5; tentative D call: TRBD1 (6 bases). V was clipped by 3 bases and J by 5 bases, with 10 bases between them. CDR1 is SGHTA and CDR2 is FQGNSA in the germline V gene. The CDR3 contains 13 residues. The CDR3 spells CASSFERGETQYF. DNA of the CDR3: TGTGCCAGCAGCTTTGAAAGGGGGGAGACCCAGTACTTC.

This clonotype was observed many times. V is TRBV4-3 and J is TRBJ2-1; D uncertain. Trimming took off 1 base at V and 0 bases at J, with 16 bases between the two ends. CDR3 length equals 18 residues. Per germline, CDR1 LGHNA and CDR2 YSLEER. The DNA for the CDR3 is TGCGCCAGCAGCCAAGTCGGCGCTGGCGGTAGCTCCTACAATGAGCAGTTCTTC. Protein product: CASSQVGAGGSSYNEQFF.

V is TRBV7-8 and J is TRBJ2-5; unclear D gene. Germline loops: CDR1 SGHVS, CDR2 FQNEAQ. Trimming took 2 bases from V and 4 from J, leaving 11 bases between them. The CDR3 totals 14 residues. CDR3: CASSLSLIGETQYF. CDR3 nucleotide sequence: TGTGCCAGCAGCTTATCCCTTATTGGAGAGACCCAGTACTTC.

This clonotype has ten or more counts. This chain connects TRBV29-1 to TRBJ2-1, with TRBD2 matching over 11 bases. Germline CDR1 reads SQVTM; CDR2 reads ANQGSEA. The length of the CDR3 is 17 residues. The trim removed 5 bases at V and 9 bases at J, leaving 18 bases unmatched. The CDR3 here is CSVHGHDTSGSRTEQFF. The CDR3 bases are TGCAGCGTTCACGGACATGATACTAGCGGGAGTCGTACTGAGCAGTTCTTC.

The chain combines TRBV20-1 with TRBJ1-5; 7 nucleotides align to TRBD1. The CDR3 is 12 residues long. The V gene end was trimmed by 3 bases and the J gene end by 4 bases; junction bases not matched to a gene: 0. Per germline, CDR1 DFQATT and CDR2 SNEGSKA (reference sequence). The CDR3 DNA reads as TGCAGTGCTAGGACAGGGAATCAGCCCCAGCATTTT. This sequence encodes CSARTGNQPQHF.

A few counts support this clonotype. V is TRBV7-2 and J is TRBJ1-1, with unresolved D. Trimming stripped 5 bases from V and 5 bases from J, with 18 bases between. The CDR3 contains 15 residues. CDR1 and CDR2 (germline): SGHTA, FQGNSA. Here the CDR3 reads CASSAQIPGTTEAFF. In DNA, the CDR3 is TGTGCCAGCAGCGCTCAGATCCCGGGAACAACTGAAGCTTTCTTT.

A few counts support this clonotype. As DNA, the CDR3 is TGCGCCAGCAGCTTGGAGCCTAGCGGGGGGTCCTACGAGCAGTACTTC. Amino acids: CASSLEPSGGSYEQYF. The chain joins TRBV5-1 to TRBJ2-7; 11 nucleotides line up with TRBD2. J lost 1 base, V lost 0 bases, and 3 bases had no gene match. The germline V gene encodes CDR1 SGHRS and CDR2 YFSETQ. The CDR3 consists of 16 residues.

This clonotype was seen a few times. The V gene is TRBV10-3, the J gene TRBJ2-5, with 7 bases identical to TRBD1. The germline V gene has CDR1 ENHRY and CDR2 SYGVKD. J gave up 2 bases and V 5 bases, and 5 bases lay outside the gene matches. This CDR3 is built from 14 residues. CDR3 in DNA: TGTGCCATCAGTCCCGACAGGGAGCAAGAGACCCAGTACTTC. Its translation is CAISPDREQETQYF.

The chain carries TRBV5-1 and TRBJ2-5, with TRBD1 identical over 11 bases. The V segment lost 0 bases and the J segment 5 bases; nucleotides outside the gene matches: 6. CDR3 length: 16 amino acids. CDR1 is SGHRS and CDR2 is YFSETQ in the germline V gene. The CDR3 DNA reads TGCGCCAGCAGCTTGGCTGGGACAGGGGGATTGGAGACCCAGTACTTC. Translation: CASSLAGTGGLETQYF.

The gene calls are TRBV24-1 and TRBJ2-1, with D possibly being TRBD2 (6 bases). Germline V gene lookup returns CDR1 KGHDR and CDR2 SFDVKD. This CDR3 spans 15 amino acids. Trimming removed 7 bases at V and 0 bases at J, with 12 bases between. The CDR3 loop reads CATRGGESSYNEQFF. The CDR3 coding sequence is TGTGCCACCAGGGGCGGGGAGAGCTCCTACAATGAGCAGTTCTTC.

This chain joins TRBV4-3 and TRBJ2-5; 10 nucleotides align to TRBD1. Trimming took 0 bases from V and 0 from J; bases not matched to a gene: 10. The germline V gene has CDR1 LGHNA and CDR2 YSLEER. The CDR3 loop spans 19 amino acids. The CDR3 bases are TGCGCCAGCAGCCAAGACGGGACAGGGGAGTTTAGGTACCAAGAGACCCAGTACTTC. Encoded protein: CASSQDGTGEFRYQETQYF.

At least ten counts were recorded for this clonotype. The J gene is TRBJ2-5, the V gene TRBV12-3 or TRBV12-4; 8 bases map to TRBD2. V shed 2 bases, J shed 4 bases, and the junction held 6 bases outside the gene matches. The CDR3 totals 15 residues. The CDR3 sequence is CASSLFRGGGETQYF. Here the CDR3 DNA reads TGTGCCAGCAGTTTATTCCGGGGGGGAGGAGAGACCCAGTACTTC.

This clonotype was seen a handful of times. Here the CDR3 reads CASSYSYPRGEQFF. For the CDR3, the DNA is TGTGCCAGCAGTTACTCGTATCCACGAGGAGAGCAGTTCTTC. This chain connects TRBV6-2 or TRBV6-3 to TRBJ2-1; no clear D gene. V was cut by 0 bases and J by 10 bases, with 13 bases left in between. The CDR3 length is 14 residues. The germline V gene encodes CDR1 MNHEY and CDR2 SVGEGT.

DNA of the CDR3: TGTGCCAGCAGCCTAGGACCCAGCTCAGATTACGAGCAGTACTTC. Protein sequence: CASSLGPSSDYEQYF. This rearrangement joins TRBV6-1 to TRBJ2-7; D remains ambiguous. V lost 6 bases, J lost 4 bases, and 19 bases lay in between. In germline, CDR1 is MNHNS, CDR2 SASEGT. There are 15 residues in the CDR3.

The V and J genes are TRBV7-3 and TRBJ2-5; tentatively, D is TRBD1 (5 bases). V was trimmed by 2 bases and J by 5 bases, leaving 15 bases between them. Looked up from germline, CDR1 is SGHTA and CDR2 is FQGTGA. The length of the CDR3 is 15 residues. The CDR3 nucleotides read TGTGCCAGCAGCTTAGGGTCAGGGTTCGGGGAGACCCAGTACTTC. Translating it yields CASSLGSGFGETQYF.

This clonotype was seen repeatedly, ten times or more. V is TRBV5-1 and J is TRBJ2-7; TRBD1 agrees at 9 bases. Germline-derived CDR1 and CDR2 are SGHRS and YFSETQ. V was pared by 3 bases and J by 4 bases, with 8 bases of the junction left unmatched. This CDR3 has 15 amino acids. The CDR3 sequence: CASSSIRQGGYEQYF. Here the CDR3 DNA reads TGCGCCAGCAGCTCGATTCGACAGGGGGGTTACGAGCAGTACTTC.

The V and J genes are TRBV12-3 or TRBV12-4 and TRBJ2-3; 7 nucleotides line up with TRBD1. The V gene end was trimmed by 5 bases and the J gene end by 2 bases; junction bases not matched to a gene: 7. The CDR3 has 15 residues. In DNA form, the CDR3 reads TGTGCCAGCAGTCGGGACAGTACATTCACAGATACGCAGTATTTT. Translation gives CASSRDSTFTDTQYF.

This clonotype was observed many times. The rearrangement links TRBV12-3 or TRBV12-4 to TRBJ1-5; D gene unclear. V gave up 2 bases and J gave up 11 bases, with 10 bases separating them. The CDR3 loop spans 12 amino acids. CDR3 in amino acids: CASSLRGSSQHF. The CDR3 DNA follows: TGTGCCAGCAGTTTACGAGGGAGTTCCCAGCATTTT.